Each of the 29 T cell receptor beta chains below was sequenced from the same sample in a study of blood T cell repertoires in COVID-19 (TCRdb year 2020). Library prep was done by the immunoSEQ multiplex PCR assay. Imported from immuneACCESS, the table was reduced by TCRdb to in-frame sequences with V and J called. These copies leave out some clones; in studies compared against another copy, an unresolved V gene accounts for under half, and the cause of the remainder is not known. The sample includes roughly 430,000 clones, with approximately 86% observed a single time. Roughly 2% of the sample is taken by the ten largest. The specimen sequenced was PBMCs or T cells enriched from blood (not recorded which). The source of these receptors is a woman between 35 and 50 years old with acute COVID-19.

The gene calls are TRBV5-1 and TRBJ2-5, with D hard to call. Trimming took 4 bases from V and 3 from J, leaving 10 bases between them. Germline CDR1 is SGHRS and CDR2 is YFSETQ. The CDR3 sequence is 13 residues long. The CDR3: CASSPPSEETQYF. In nucleotides, the CDR3 is TGCGCCAGCAGCCCCCCAAGCGAAGAGACCCAGTACTTC.

CDR3 nucleotide sequence: TGTGCCAGCAGTGAAAGAATGGGTGGGGCAGGCTATGGCTACACCTTC. It specifies CASSERMGGAGYGYTF. The chain links TRBV2 to TRBJ1-2; D might be TRBD1 (5 bases). CDR1 is SNHLY, CDR2 FYNNEI, per germline. Trimming took 2 bases from V and 4 from J, leaving 17 bases between them. The CDR3 has 16 amino acids. The whole variable domain, remainder taken from reference TRBV2 and TRBJ1-2, is EPEVTQTPSHQVTQMGQEVILRCVPISNHLYFYWYRQILGQKVEFLVSFYNNEISEKSEIFDDQFSVERPDGSNFTLKIRSTKLEDSAMYFCASSERMGGAGYGYTFGSGTRLTVV.

This chain connects TRBV19 to TRBJ2-3; TRBD1 might be the D (6 bases). This CDR3 region has 15 residues. The germline V and J ends were trimmed by 4 bases and 6 bases, with 17 bases remaining between them. CDR1 and CDR2 from the germline V gene are LNHDA and SQIVND (reference sequence). Here the CDR3 reads CASSTSTDRTDTQYF. The CDR3 region has the DNA TGTGCCAGTAGTACCTCTACGGACAGAACCGATACGCAGTATTTT.

This chain links TRBV14 with TRBJ2-1; 10 bases are shared with TRBD1. The V and J ends lost 1 base and 8 bases, in that order; junction bases with no gene match: 5. The CDR3 totals 15 residues. In germline, CDR1 is SGHDN, CDR2 FVKESK. In DNA, the CDR3 is TGTGCCAGCAGCCAAGGATGGGACAGGGGCGATGAGCAGTTCTTC. It codes for CASSQGWDRGDEQFF. Complete variable domain (other parts from reference TRBV14 and TRBJ2-1): EAGVTQFPSHSVIEKGQTVTLRCDPISGHDNLYWYRRVMGKEIKFLLHFVKESKQDESGMPNNRFLAERTGGTYSTLKVQPAELEDSGVYFCASSQGWDRGDEQFFGPGTRLTVL.

The chain couples TRBV4-2 to TRBJ2-7, with TRBD1 matching over 7 bases. The CDR3 spans 17 residues. Per germline, CDR1 LGHNA and CDR2 YNFKEQ. V lost 1 base to trimming and J lost 7 bases; unmatched junction nucleotides: 16. CDR3 nucleotides: TGTGCCAGCAGCCAAGGGGCGGTTAACAGGGGTGTTCGGGAGCAGTACTTC. Translated, it gives CASSQGAVNRGVREQYF.

This clone has a single count. The V and J genes are TRBV5-4 and TRBJ1-5; TRBD1 is a possible D gene (5 bases). Germline V gene lookup returns CDR1 SGHNT and CDR2 YYREEE (reference sequence). The CDR3 loop spans 14 amino acids. V was trimmed by 5 bases and J by 1 base, leaving 10 bases between them. In DNA form, the CDR3 reads TGTGCCAGCAGTATGGCAGGGAGCAATCAGCCCCAGCATTTT. It yields the protein CASSMAGSNQPQHF.

The J gene is TRBJ2-2, the V gene TRBV3-1 (or the pseudogene TRBV3-2), with 11 bases aligning to TRBD2. Per germline, CDR1 LGHDT and CDR2 YNNKEL (reference sequence). V was clipped by 0 bases and J by 7 bases; unmatched bases: 13. The CDR3 has 19 residues. DNA for the CDR3: TGTGCCAGCAGCCAAGAAGCGGACTTTAGCGGGGGGGCGCACGGGGAGCTGTTTTTT. Protein product: CASSQEADFSGGAHGELFF.

The V gene is TRBV30, the J gene TRBJ1-2; D call uncertain. Germline lookup yields CDR1 GTSNPN and CDR2 SVGIG (reference sequence). V lost 2 bases and J 6 bases, leaving 13 bases between the germline ends. The CDR3 runs to 13 residues. CDR3: CAWSPLRENGYTF. The CDR3, as DNA: TGTGCCTGGAGTCCCCTTCGGGAGAATGGCTACACCTTC.

The genes are TRBV11-2 and TRBJ2-1; D is undetermined. Germline V gene data show CDR1 as SGHAT and CDR2 as FQNNGV. This CDR3 spans 15 amino acids. Trimming pared 0 bases from V and 4 bases from J, leaving 10 bases between. CDR3 region: CASSLEYREYNEQFF. In nucleotides, the CDR3 is TGTGCCAGCAGCTTAGAGTACCGAGAATACAATGAGCAGTTCTTC.

The chain is built from TRBV9 and TRBJ2-7, with TRBD1 matching 10 bases. V was clipped by 2 bases and J by 6 bases; unmatched bases: 2. This CDR3 contains 13 residues. In germline, CDR1 is SGDLS, CDR2 YYNGEE. This CDR3 is CASSVGDRGEQYF. DNA for the CDR3: TGTGCCAGCAGCGTGGGGGACAGGGGCGAGCAGTACTTC.

This chain links TRBV20-1 with TRBJ1-6, with 7 bases matching TRBD1. Trimming took 3 bases from V and 6 from J; bases not matched to a gene: 2. The CDR3 loop spans 13 amino acids. Germline-derived CDR1 and CDR2 are DFQATT and SNEGSKA (reference sequence). The DNA of the CDR3 is TGCAGTGCTAGTGCAGGGGGTAATTCACCCCTCCACTTT. Translated, it gives CSASAGGNSPLHF.

The V call is TRBV7-9, the J call TRBJ2-5; D might be TRBD2 (6 bases). CDR3 length: 14 residues. The germline gives CDR1 SEHNR, CDR2 FQNEAQ (reference sequence). V gave up 5 bases and J gave up 2 bases, with 12 bases separating them. The CDR3 region is CASSRGDRQETQYF. The CDR3 DNA follows: TGTGCCAGCAGCCGCGGGGATCGGCAAGAGACCCAGTACTTC.

This clone was counted once. The rearrangement uses TRBV10-3 and TRBJ2-3; the match to TRBD2 covers 9 bases. The CDR3 is 16 residues long. The V gene end was trimmed by 5 bases and the J gene end by 2 bases; junction bases not matched to a gene: 8. Germline lookup yields CDR1 ENHRY and CDR2 SYGVKD. The chain's CDR3 is CAISLAGATDTDTQYF. The CDR3 nucleotides read TGTGCCATCAGTTTAGCGGGGGCCACCGACACAGATACGCAGTATTTT.

The chain combines TRBV10-3 with TRBJ2-3; unclear D gene. CDR1 and CDR2 from the germline V gene are ENHRY and SYGVKD. Trimming removed 6 bases from V and 6 bases from J, with 7 bases in between. CDR3 length equals 11 residues. The CDR3 nucleotides are TGTGCCATCAGGGTCGGGGATACGCAGTATTTT. It yields the protein CAIRVGDTQYF.

The chain combines TRBV27 with TRBJ2-4, with TRBD1 matching over 8 bases. CDR1 and CDR2 (germline): MNHEY, SMNVEV (reference sequence). The CDR3 runs 17 residues. The V segment lost 5 bases and the J segment 9 bases; nucleotides outside the gene matches: 18. This CDR3 is CASSTRTGFAQIGIQYF. CDR3 nucleotides: TGTGCCAGCAGTACCCGGACAGGGTTTGCCCAAATTGGCATTCAGTACTTC.

The gene calls are TRBV7-2 and TRBJ2-3; 9 bases match TRBD2. Germline values: CDR1 SGHTA, CDR2 FQGNSA. The V gene end was trimmed by 5 bases and the J gene end by 5 bases; junction bases not matched to a gene: 5. The CDR3 covers 14 residues. The CDR3 coding sequence is TGTGCCAGCAGCACGGGACTAGCCGTAGATACGCAGTATTTT. Its translation is CASSTGLAVDTQYF.

J is TRBJ1-4 and V is TRBV7-9, with a possible D match to TRBD1 (6 bases). This CDR3 has 17 residues. Germline lookup yields CDR1 SEHNR and CDR2 FQNEAQ (reference sequence). Trimming removed 2 bases from V and 7 bases from J, with 20 bases in between. The CDR3 protein is CASSLRPLQTTGEKLFF. CDR3 sequence (DNA): TGTGCCAGCAGCTTACGGCCCTTACAAACGACAGGTGAAAAACTGTTTTTT.

The chain joins TRBV30 to TRBJ2-5, with D perhaps matching TRBD1 (6 bases). CDR1 GTSNPN and CDR2 SVGIG come from the germline V gene (reference sequence). Between the trimmed V and J ends, which lost 3 bases and 7 bases, there was a span of 18 bases. CDR3 length: 14 amino acids. The CDR3 bases are TGTGCCTGGAGCAAGGACAGTACTCCAGGGACCCAGTACTTC. As protein: CAWSKDSTPGTQYF.

The CDR3 here is CAWNRQGTTDWVTEAFF. CDR3 nucleotide sequence: TGTGCCTGGAACAGACAGGGGACCACCGATTGGGTCACTGAAGCTTTCTTT. V is TRBV30 and J is TRBJ1-1; 8 nucleotides match TRBD1. This CDR3 contains 17 residues. The J segment lost 4 bases and the V segment lost 4 bases, leaving 17 bases of the junction unmatched. Germline CDR1 and CDR2: GTSNPN and SVGIG (reference sequence).

This chain uses TRBV2 with TRBJ1-4, with 7 bases that match TRBD1. Trimming took 6 bases from V and 0 from J; bases not matched to a gene: 1. Germline CDR1 SNHLY, CDR2 FYNNEI. The CDR3 extends over 14 amino acids. DNA of the CDR3: TGTGCCAGCAGACAGGGGACAACTAATGAAAAACTGTTTTTT. Protein: CASRQGTTNEKLFF.

V usage is TRBV4-2 and J usage is TRBJ2-2, with D maybe TRBD1 (6 bases). Trimming removed 0 bases from V and 0 bases from J, with 11 bases in between. CDR3 size: 17 residues. Germline V lookup: CDR1 LGHNA, CDR2 YNFKEQ. DNA for the CDR3: TGTGCCAGCAGCCAAGAGTCAAGACAGGCGAACACCGGGGAGCTGTTTTTT. Amino acid sequence: CASSQESRQANTGELFF.

The V gene is TRBV11-2, the J gene TRBJ2-3; the match to TRBD2 covers 7 bases. V lost 5 bases and J lost 5; bases outside the gene matches: 7. This CDR3 is built from 14 residues. Germline values: CDR1 SGHAT, CDR2 FQNNGV. The CDR3 DNA is TGTGCCAGCAGCCAACGGGGGGAGAGAGATACGCAGTATTTT. Amino acid sequence: CASSQRGERDTQYF. The full variable domain, completed using reference TRBV11-2 and TRBJ2-3, is EAGVAQSPRYKIIEKRQSVAFWCNPISGHATLYWYQQILGQGPKLLIQFQNNGVVDDSQLPKDRFSAERLKGVDSTLKIQPAKLEDSAVYLCASSQRGERDTQYFGPGTRLTVL.

The chain has TRBV10-3 and TRBJ1-1; D remains unclear. V lost 6 bases and J 1 base, leaving 9 bases between the germline ends. Germline CDR1 reads ENHRY; CDR2 reads SYGVKD. The CDR3 has 13 residues. The CDR3 spells CAIRDRQNTEAFF. The CDR3, as DNA: TGTGCCATCAGAGATAGACAGAACACTGAAGCTTTCTTT.

The rearrangement uses TRBV30 and TRBJ1-2; TRBD1 aligns across 8 bases. V lost 2 bases, J lost 6 bases, and 5 bases stayed unmatched. The germline V gene has CDR1 GTSNPN and CDR2 SVGIG (reference sequence). CDR3 length: 13 amino acids. Written as DNA, the CDR3 is TGTGCCTGGAGTATAGGACAGGGTGATGGCTACACCTTC. Translating gives CAWSIGQGDGYTF.

This chain uses TRBV24-1 with TRBJ1-2, with 8 bases that match TRBD1. The CDR3 consists of 13 residues. In germline, CDR1 is KGHDR, CDR2 SFDVKD. V gave up 5 bases and J gave up 7 bases; unmatched junction bases: 5. In DNA form, the CDR3 reads TGTGCCACCAGTGCCCGGACAGGGCTTGGCTACACCTTC. It encodes CATSARTGLGYTF.

The chain is built from TRBV7-2 and TRBJ1-1; TRBD1 aligns across 9 bases. The CDR3 is 15 amino acids. Per germline, CDR1 SGHTA and CDR2 FQGNSA. Trimming took 4 bases from V and 5 from J; bases not matched to a gene: 8. The DNA for the CDR3 is TGTGCCAGCAGCTCCCGGACAGGGGCAGGGACTGAAGCTTTCTTT. Translation: CASSSRTGAGTEAFF.

This chain connects TRBV4-2 to TRBJ1-3, with 10 bases identical to TRBD1. V gave up 3 bases and J gave up 4 bases; unmatched junction bases: 12. CDR3 length: 18 amino acids. Germline V gene sequence: CDR1 LGHNA, CDR2 YNFKEQ. The CDR3 nucleotides are TGTGCCAGCAGCCACCCCGGACAGGGGGACTCTTCGGGAAACACCATATATTTT. Encoded protein: CASSHPGQGDSSGNTIYF.

The chain uses TRBV4-2 and TRBJ2-7; 8 positions agree with TRBD1. The V gene's germline CDR1 is LGHNA and CDR2 YNFKEQ. This CDR3 spans 15 amino acids. V lost 3 bases to trimming and J lost 2 bases; unmatched junction nucleotides: 6. CDR3 nucleotides: TGTGCCAGCAGCCATGCCGGGACAGGTACCTACGAGCAGTACTTC. Its translation: CASSHAGTGTYEQYF.

In the case of this clone: The sample has other DNA sequences that encode this CDR3 too. This rearrangement joins TRBV30 to TRBJ2-2, with a possible D match to TRBD2 (5 bases). CDR1 and CDR2 from the germline V gene are GTSNPN and SVGIG (reference sequence). CDR3 size: 14 residues. V was pared by 5 bases and J by 4 bases, with 14 bases between. Here the CDR3 DNA reads TGTGCCTGGTCAGTGTCTCGGGGCACCGGGGAGCTGTTTTTT. The encoded protein is CAWSVSRGTGELFF. The full variable domain, in which reference TRBV30 and TRBJ2-2 provide the parts outside the CDR3, is SQTIHQWPATLVQPVGSPLSLECTVEGTSNPNLYWYRQAAGRGLQLLFYSVGIGQISSEVPQNLSASRPQDRQFILSSKKLLLSDSGFYLCAWSVSRGTGELFFGEGSRLTVL.